This T cell receptor beta chain was identified in a study of blood T cell repertoires in COVID-19. In the study overall: Acute-phase and convalescent COVID-19 samples originated in the United States, Italy and Spain. PBMCs, B-cell-depleted T cells, or T cells provided the cDNA or gDNA that made up the material.

Per the authors' pipeline: Amplifying reference gene primers gave estimates of nucleated cell counts. Profiling relied on immunoSEQ multiplex PCR, and the TCRdb table lists in-frame clones only, not all of them. V and J calls and clone size are those listed in that table; D and trimming were worked out from the DNA. The sample lists about 51,000 clones, just over 85% occurring once. Trimming took 4 bases from V and 2 from J, leaving 13 bases between them. Germline lookup yields CDR1 MDHEN and CDR2 SYDVKM. The CDR3 extends over 15 amino acids. Sequenced sample: peripheral blood. This TCR was recovered from a man older than 75 with active COVID-19. The chain carries TRBV28 and TRBJ2-3, with no clear D. DNA of the CDR3: TGTGCCAGCAGTTCGCCCCCAGAGGTCACAGATACGCAGTATTTT. Translation: CASSSPPEVTDTQYF.